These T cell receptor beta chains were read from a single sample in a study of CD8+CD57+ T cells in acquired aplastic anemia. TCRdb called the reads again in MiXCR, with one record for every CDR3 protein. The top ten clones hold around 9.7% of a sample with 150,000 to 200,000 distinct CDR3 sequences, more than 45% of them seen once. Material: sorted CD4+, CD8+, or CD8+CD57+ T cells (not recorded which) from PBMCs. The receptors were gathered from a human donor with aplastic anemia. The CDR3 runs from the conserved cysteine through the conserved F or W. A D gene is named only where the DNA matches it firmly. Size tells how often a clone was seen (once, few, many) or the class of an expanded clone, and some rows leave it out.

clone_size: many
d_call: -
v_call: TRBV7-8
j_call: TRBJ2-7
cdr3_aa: CASSLGGGTFSYEQYF
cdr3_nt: TGTGCCAGCAGCTTAGGCGGCGGGACTTTCTCCTACGAGCAGTACTTC

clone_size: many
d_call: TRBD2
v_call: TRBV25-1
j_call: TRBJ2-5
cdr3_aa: CARPRLAGVETQYF
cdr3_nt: TGTGCCCGTCCCCGGCTAGCGGGAGTGGAGACCCAGTACTTC

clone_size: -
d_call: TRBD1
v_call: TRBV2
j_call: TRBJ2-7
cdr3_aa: CASSGFGTGNYEQYF
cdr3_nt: TGTGCTAGCAGTGGATTTGGGACAGGGAATTACGAGCAGTACTTC

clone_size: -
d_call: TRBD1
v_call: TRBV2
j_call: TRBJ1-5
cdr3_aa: CASNTGGAGNQPQHF
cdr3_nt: TGTGCCAGCAATACAGGGGGCGCCGGCAATCAGCCCCAGCATTTT

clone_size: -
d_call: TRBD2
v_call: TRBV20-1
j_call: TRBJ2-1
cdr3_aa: CSARLAGGNEQFF
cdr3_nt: TGCAGTGCTCGACTAGCGGGAGGGAATGAGCAGTTCTTC

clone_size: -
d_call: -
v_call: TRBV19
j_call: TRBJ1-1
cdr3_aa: CASSMRYGDTEAFF
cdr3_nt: TGTGCCAGTAGTATGAGGTACGGGGACACTGAAGCTTTCTTT

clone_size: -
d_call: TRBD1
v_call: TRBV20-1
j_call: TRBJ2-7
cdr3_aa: CSARAAGGGDEQYF
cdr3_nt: TGCAGTGCTAGAGCTGCAGGGGGCGGCGACGAGCAGTACTTC

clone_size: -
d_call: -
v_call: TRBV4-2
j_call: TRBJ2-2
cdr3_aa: CASRLGLVGGGELFF
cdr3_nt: TGTGCCAGCAGATTGGGACTGGTAGGGGGCGGGGAGCTGTTTTTT

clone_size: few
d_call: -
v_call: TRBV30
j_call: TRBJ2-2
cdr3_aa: CAWKGTRNTGELFF
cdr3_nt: TGTGCCTGGAAGGGGACCAGAAACACCGGGGAGCTGTTTTTT

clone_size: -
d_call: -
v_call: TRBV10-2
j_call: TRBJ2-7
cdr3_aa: CASSSQSFEQYF
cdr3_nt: TGCGCCAGCAGTTCTCAGAGCTTCGAGCAGTACTTC

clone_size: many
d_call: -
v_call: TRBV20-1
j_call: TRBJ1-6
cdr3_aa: CSARPGRENSPLHF
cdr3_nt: TGCAGTGCTAGACCGGGCCGAGAGAATTCACCCCTCCACTTT

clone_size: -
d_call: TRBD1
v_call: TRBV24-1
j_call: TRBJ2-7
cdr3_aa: CATSDPGTESYEQYF
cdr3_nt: TGTGCCACCAGTGACCCCGGGACAGAATCCTACGAGCAGTACTTC

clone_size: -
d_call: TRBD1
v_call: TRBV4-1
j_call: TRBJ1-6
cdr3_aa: CASSQEDRVGPLHF
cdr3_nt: TGCGCCAGCAGCCAAGAGGACAGGGTCGGACCCCTCCACTTT

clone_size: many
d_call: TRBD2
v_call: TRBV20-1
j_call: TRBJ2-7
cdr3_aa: CSARDGLAGARTYEQYF
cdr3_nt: TGCAGTGCTAGAGATGGACTAGCGGGAGCTAGGACCTACGAGCAGTACTTC

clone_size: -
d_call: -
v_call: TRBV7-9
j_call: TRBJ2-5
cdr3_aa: CASNYAGIGETQYF
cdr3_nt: TGCGCCAGCAACTATGCAGGCATCGGGGAGACCCAGTACTTC

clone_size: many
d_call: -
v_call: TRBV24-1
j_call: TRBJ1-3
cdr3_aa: CATSDCRGQSSSGNTIYF
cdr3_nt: TGTGCCACCAGTGATTGTCGCGGACAATCCAGCTCTGGAAACACCATATATTTT

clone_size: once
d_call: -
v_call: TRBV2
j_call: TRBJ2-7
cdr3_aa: CASSPEQEQYF
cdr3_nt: TGTGCCAGCAGTCCAGAACAGGAGCAGTACTTC

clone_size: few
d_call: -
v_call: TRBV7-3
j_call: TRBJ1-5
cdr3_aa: CASSSTTSTGGNQPQHF
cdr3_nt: TGTGCCAGCAGCTCAACCACCTCCACGGGGGGCAATCAGCCCCAGCATTTT

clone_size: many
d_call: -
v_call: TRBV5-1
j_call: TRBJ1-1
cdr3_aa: CASSLVGVGTEAFF
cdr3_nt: TGCGCCAGCAGCTTGGTAGGGGTTGGCACTGAAGCTTTCTTT

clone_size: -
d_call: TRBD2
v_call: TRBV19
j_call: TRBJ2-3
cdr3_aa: CASSIEVSGGTDTQYF
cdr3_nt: TGTGCCAGTAGTATAGAGGTTAGCGGGGGGACAGATACGCAGTATTTT

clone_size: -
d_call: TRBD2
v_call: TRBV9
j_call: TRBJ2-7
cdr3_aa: CASSEERLAGHYEQYF
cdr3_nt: TGTGCCAGCAGCGAAGAAAGACTAGCGGGCCACTACGAGCAGTACTTC

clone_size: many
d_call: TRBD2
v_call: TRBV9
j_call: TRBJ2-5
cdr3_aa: CASSPLTSGYDQETQYF
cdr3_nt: TGTGCCAGCAGCCCCCTTACTAGCGGGTACGACCAAGAGACCCAGTACTTC

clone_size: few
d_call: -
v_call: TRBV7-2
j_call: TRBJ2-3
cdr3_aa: CASSLPTDTQYF
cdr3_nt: TGTGCCAGCAGCTTACCCACAGATACGCAGTATTTT

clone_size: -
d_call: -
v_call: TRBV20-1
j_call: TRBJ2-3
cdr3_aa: CSARSSGPRKADTQYF
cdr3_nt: TGCAGTGCTAGGAGTTCCGGGCCGAGAAAGGCAGATACGCAGTATTTT

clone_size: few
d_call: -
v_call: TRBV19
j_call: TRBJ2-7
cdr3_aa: CASSPIGGAYEQYF
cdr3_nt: TGTGCCAGTAGCCCAATCGGCGGGGCCTACGAGCAGTACTTC

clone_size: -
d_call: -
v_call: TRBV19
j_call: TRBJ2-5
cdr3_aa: CASKEGTGETQYF
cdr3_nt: TGTGCCAGTAAGGAGGGAACGGGGGAGACCCAGTACTTC

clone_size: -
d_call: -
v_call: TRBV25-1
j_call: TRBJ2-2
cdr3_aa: CATNGDPPFGELFF
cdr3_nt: TGTGCCACCAACGGAGACCCACCGTTCGGGGAGCTGTTTTTT

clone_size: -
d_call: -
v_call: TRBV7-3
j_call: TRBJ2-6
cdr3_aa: CASSLGITGANVLTF
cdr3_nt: TGTGCCAGCAGCTTAGGCATTACTGGGGCCAACGTCCTGACTTTC

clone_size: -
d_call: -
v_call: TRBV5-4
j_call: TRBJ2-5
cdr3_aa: CASSLANSGGRETQYF
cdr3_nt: TGTGCCAGCAGCTTGGCCAATAGCGGTGGGAGGGAGACCCAGTACTTC

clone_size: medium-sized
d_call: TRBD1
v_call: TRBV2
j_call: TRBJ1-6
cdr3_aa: CASRGTGTPLHF
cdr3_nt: TGTGCCAGCAGGGGGACAGGTACACCCCTCCACTTT

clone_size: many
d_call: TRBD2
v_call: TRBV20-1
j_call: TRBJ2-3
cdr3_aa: CSARGRGLAGLTDTQYF
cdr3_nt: TGCAGTGCTAGGGGGCGGGGGCTAGCGGGACTCACAGATACGCAGTATTTT

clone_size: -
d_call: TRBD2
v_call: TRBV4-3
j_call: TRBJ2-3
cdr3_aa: CASSQGLASTDTQYF
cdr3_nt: TGCGCCAGCAGCCAAGGACTAGCTAGCACAGATACGCAGTATTTT

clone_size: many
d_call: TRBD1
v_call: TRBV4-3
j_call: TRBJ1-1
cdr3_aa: CASSSTGGTEAFF
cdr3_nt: TGCGCCAGCTCCTCGACAGGGGGGACTGAAGCTTTCTTT

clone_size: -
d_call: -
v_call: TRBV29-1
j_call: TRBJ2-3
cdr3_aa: CSISSDTQYF
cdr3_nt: TGCAGTATTAGCTCAGATACGCAGTATTTT

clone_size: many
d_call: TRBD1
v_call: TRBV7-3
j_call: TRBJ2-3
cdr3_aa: CASSSDRGQDTQYF
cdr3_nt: TGTGCCAGCAGCTCCGACAGGGGGCAAGATACGCAGTATTTT

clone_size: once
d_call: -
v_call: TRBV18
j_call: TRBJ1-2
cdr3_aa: CASSPQIGFEYDGYTF
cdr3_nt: TGTGCCAGCTCACCACAGATAGGGTTTGAATACGATGGCTACACCTTC

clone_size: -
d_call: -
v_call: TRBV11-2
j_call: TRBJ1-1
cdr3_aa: CASSLGVGGLNTEAFF
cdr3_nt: TGTGCCAGCAGCTTAGGCGTCGGGGGACTGAACACTGAAGCTTTCTTT

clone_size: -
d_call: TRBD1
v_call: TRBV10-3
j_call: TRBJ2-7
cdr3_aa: CATKTGHEQYF
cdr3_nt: TGTGCCACCAAGACAGGGCACGAGCAGTACTTC

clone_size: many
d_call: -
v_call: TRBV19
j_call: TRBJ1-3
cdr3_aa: CASSIDTITYGNTIYF
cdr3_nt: TGTGCCAGTAGTATAGATACAATAACCTATGGAAACACCATATATTTT